What follows are 22 T cell receptor beta chains derived from one specimen sequenced in a study of cytomegalovirus exposure and HLA in healthy donors (dated by TCRdb to about 2017). Library preparation used the immunoSEQ multiplex PCR assay. For the multiplex PCR, a mixture combining 60 forward primers for TCR Vbeta segments and 13 reverse primers for TCR Jbeta segments was used. In TCRdb, the immuneACCESS table is reduced to in-frame sequences with V and J assigned. These tables do not hold every clone; where another copy was compared, an unresolved V gene accounts for under half, and the others remain unexplained. The sample contains about 150,000 clones, around 84% of them found a single time. In total, the top ten clones hold under 2% of the sample. Source material: PBMCs. All receptors derive from a man aged 18 to 30 in good health and CMV-seronegative.

The gene calls are TRBV6-6 and TRBJ2-7, with D uncertain. The germline V and J ends were trimmed by 5 bases and 5 bases, with 13 bases remaining between them. The CDR3 contains 13 residues. From germline, CDR1 is MNHNY and CDR2 SVGAGI (reference sequence). The DNA of the CDR3 is TGTGCCAGCAGTGACCCCCCAACTAACGAGCAGTACTTC. Encoded protein: CASSDPPTNEQYF.

The chain combines TRBV14 with TRBJ1-3, with D possibly being TRBD1 (5 bases). The CDR3 extends over 14 amino acids. V was shortened by 1 base and J by 3 bases, with 7 bases between the two germline ends. Germline-derived CDR1 and CDR2 are SGHDN and FVKESK. The CDR3 protein is CASSQGTFGNTIYF. Written as DNA, the CDR3 is TGTGCCAGCAGCCAAGGGACATTTGGAAACACCATATATTTT. Drawing the rest from reference TRBV14 and TRBJ1-3, the complete variable domain is EAGVTQFPSHSVIEKGQTVTLRCDPISGHDNLYWYRRVMGKEIKFLLHFVKESKQDESGMPNNRFLAERTGGTYSTLKVQPAELEDSGVYFCASSQGTFGNTIYFGEGSWLTVV.

The chain recombines TRBV7-9 with TRBJ2-7; D is unresolved. The CDR3 is 14 amino acids. Germline values: CDR1 SEHNR, CDR2 FQNEAQ (reference sequence). The germline V and J ends were trimmed by 2 bases and 1 base, with 9 bases remaining between them. CDR3 in DNA: TGTGCCAGCAGCTTACAGGTTTTGTCCTACGAGCAGTACTTC. Translation: CASSLQVLSYEQYF.

This chain links TRBV5-8 with TRBJ1-1; no clear D gene. The CDR3 consists of 14 residues. The germline gives CDR1 SGHTS, CDR2 YDEGEE. Deletions cut 0 bases from V and 4 bases from J, with 10 bases between. The CDR3 region is CASSLGGGGTEAFF. In DNA, the CDR3 is TGTGCCAGCAGCTTGGGTGGAGGAGGCACTGAAGCTTTCTTT.

As concerns this clone: At one boundary the junction diverges from the germline segment, which might be a read error. The gene calls are TRBV7-7 and TRBJ2-2; unclear D gene. The CDR3 sequence is 14 residues long. Germline V lookup: CDR1 SSHAT, CDR2 FNYEAQ (reference sequence). DNA for the CDR3: TGTGCTAGCAGCTTAGAGCAGGTCACCGGGGAGCTGTTTTTT. It specifies CASSLEQVTGELFF.

V gene TRBV27 combines with J gene TRBJ2-3, with 13 bases lining up with TRBD2. The CDR3 runs to 16 residues. The germline V gene has CDR1 MNHEY and CDR2 SMNVEV (reference sequence). Trimming cost V 4 bases and J 4 bases; bases outside gene matches: 5. CDR3 protein: CASSSGLAGVPDTQYF. The CDR3, as DNA: TGTGCCAGCAGTTCAGGACTAGCGGGAGTGCCAGATACGCAGTATTTT.

The rearrangement uses TRBV11-2 and TRBJ2-5; TRBD2 might be the D (7 bases). Germline CDR1 SGHAT, CDR2 FQNNGV. The CDR3 is 16 amino acids. The V gene lost 5 bases and the J gene lost 5 bases, with 21 bases spanning the gap. The chain's CDR3 is CASSGTGGRTLETQYF. The CDR3 region has the DNA TGTGCCAGCAGCGGGACCGGGGGGCGCACCCTCGAGACCCAGTACTTC.

The CDR3 sequence is CASSRDLLQGTTGELFF. CDR3 in DNA: TGTGCCAGCAGCAGGGACCTCCTTCAGGGGACAACCGGGGAGCTGTTTTTT. The chain couples TRBV27 to TRBJ2-2, with a weak D call TRBD1 (6 bases). Trimming cost V 6 bases and J 5 bases, with 22 bases left between them. The CDR3 sequence is 17 residues long. The V gene's germline CDR1 is MNHEY and CDR2 SMNVEV (reference sequence).

The chain couples TRBV7-2 to TRBJ2-7; tentatively, D is TRBD1 (7 bases). Germline-derived CDR1 and CDR2 are SGHTA and FQGNSA. Trimming stripped 5 bases from V and 7 bases from J, with 18 bases between. The CDR3 length is 14 residues. CDR3 in DNA: TGTGCCAGCAGCCCTCAGGGGGGATGGGTAGAGCAGTACTTC. As protein: CASSPQGGWVEQYF.

The chain combines TRBV6-6 with TRBJ2-2; TRBD1 is a possible D gene (5 bases). This CDR3 contains 14 residues. Germline V gives CDR1 MNHNY, CDR2 SVGAGI (reference sequence). V was pared by 6 bases and J by 2 bases, with 10 bases between. The CDR3 nucleotides read TGTGCCAGCAGGGCCGACAGCAACACCGGGGAGCTGTTTTTT. It codes for CASRADSNTGELFF.

This clone has a single count. The rearrangement joins TRBV19 to TRBJ2-2; 7 bases line up with TRBD1. Germline CDR1 LNHDA, CDR2 SQIVND (reference sequence). The trim removed 11 bases at V and 4 bases at J, leaving 10 bases unmatched. The CDR3 runs 14 residues. The CDR3 reads CASLRGQTTGELFF. CDR3 coding DNA: TGTGCCTCCCTCAGGGGACAGACCACCGGGGAGCTGTTTTTT.

This clone was seen once. The rearrangement uses TRBV6-1 and TRBJ1-5; 7 bases map to TRBD1. This CDR3 is 14 amino acids long. Trimming at V came to 6 bases and at J to 3 bases, leaving 5 bases not matched to a gene. Germline CDR1 is MNHNS and CDR2 is SASEGT. Written as DNA, the CDR3 is TGTGCCAGCAGGCTGGACAGGATCAATCAGCCCCAGCATTTT. It is translated as CASRLDRINQPQHF.

The chain couples TRBV29-1 to TRBJ2-7; D gene ambiguous. Between the trimmed V and J ends, which lost 2 bases and 1 base, there was a span of 9 bases. This CDR3 comprises 13 residues. Germline V CDR1 and CDR2: SQVTM, ANQGSEA. Here the CDR3 reads CSVESPASYEQYF. Here the CDR3 DNA reads TGCAGCGTTGAAAGCCCCGCATCCTACGAGCAGTACTTC.

Regarding this clone: The same CDR3 arises from other DNA sequences in this sample as well. The chain joins TRBV9 to TRBJ1-3, with a weak D call TRBD1 (5 bases). The V gene lost 0 bases and the J gene lost 0 bases, with 7 bases spanning the gap. This CDR3 is 15 amino acids long. Germline-derived CDR1 and CDR2 are SGDLS and YYNGEE. The chain's CDR3 is CASSVGGGSGNTIYF. CDR3 nucleotide sequence: TGTGCCAGCAGCGTAGGGGGGGGCTCTGGAAACACCATATATTTT.

The rearrangement joins TRBV9 to TRBJ2-1; D is undetermined. This CDR3 contains 14 residues. Germline assignment: CDR1 SGDLS and CDR2 YYNGEE. Trimming shortened V by 1 base and J by 5 bases, and 10 bases separated the two germline ends. DNA of the CDR3: TGTGCCAGCAGCGTAATGTCCGAGAACAATGAGCAGTTCTTC. Translation: CASSVMSENNEQFF. The entire variable domain, with the rest obtained from reference TRBV9 and TRBJ2-1, is as follows: DSGVTQTPKHLITATGQRVTLRCSPRSGDLSVYWYQQSLDQGLQFLIQYYNGEERAKGNILERFSAQQFPDLHSELNLSSLELGDSALYFCASSVMSENNEQFFGPGTRLTVL.

Only one count was recorded for this clone. The chain combines TRBV27 with TRBJ1-6; the D gene is possibly TRBD1 (5 bases). Germline lookup yields CDR1 MNHEY and CDR2 SMNVEV (reference sequence). This CDR3 region has 15 residues. V lost 3 bases, J lost 7 bases, and 13 bases lay in between. The CDR3 protein is CASSLKGDGNSPLHF. In nucleotides, the CDR3 is TGTGCCAGCAGTTTGAAAGGGGATGGGAATTCACCCCTCCACTTT.

A single count supports this clone. V is TRBV14 and J is TRBJ2-7; TRBD2 might be the D (6 bases). Germline loops: CDR1 SGHDN, CDR2 FVKESK. The CDR3 is 14 amino acids. The V gene lost 5 bases and the J gene lost 2 bases, with 13 bases spanning the gap. Here the CDR3 DNA reads TGTGCCAGCAGCTTGGGGGGTCCCACCTACGAGCAGTACTTC. It is translated as CASSLGGPTYEQYF.

V is TRBV7-2 and J is TRBJ2-7; the match to TRBD1 covers 7 bases. The germline gives CDR1 SGHTA, CDR2 FQGNSA. V lost 5 bases and J lost 6; bases outside the gene matches: 10. This CDR3 has 14 amino acids. DNA for the CDR3: TGTGCCAGCAGCCCCAGGGGGTTCAGTCTCGAGCAGTACTTC. Translating it yields CASSPRGFSLEQYF.

The rearrangement links TRBV28 to TRBJ1-6, with 7 bases that match TRBD1. The germline V gene encodes CDR1 MDHEN and CDR2 SYDVKM. The CDR3 consists of 12 residues. V shed 5 bases and J 14 bases; nucleotides not matched to a gene: 6. The CDR3 nucleotides are TGTGCCAGCAGTCCGACAGGGTATTCCCTCCACTTT. It encodes CASSPTGYSLHF.

The gene calls are TRBV6-5 and TRBJ2-5; TRBD2 matches at 9 bases. The CDR3 consists of 15 residues. Germline assignment: CDR1 MNHEY and CDR2 SVGAGI. Germline trimming cut 4 bases from V and 5 bases from J; bases unmatched to any gene: 8. CDR3 in amino acids: CASSLREGLRETQYF. The CDR3 coding sequence is TGTGCCAGCAGTTTGCGGGAGGGCCTCCGCGAGACCCAGTACTTC.

This rearrangement joins TRBV5-6 to TRBJ2-7; D is unresolved. CDR3 size: 14 residues. CDR1 SGHDT and CDR2 YYEEEE come from the germline V gene. Trimming left V 3 bases short and J 2 bases short, with 12 bases between. CDR3 amino acids: CASSSTPGPYEQYF. For the CDR3, the DNA is TGTGCCAGCAGCTCCACCCCAGGCCCCTACGAGCAGTACTTC. Full variable domain (rest looked up from reference TRBV5-6 and TRBJ2-7): DAGVTQSPTHLIKTRGQQVTLRCSPKSGHDTVSWYQQALGQGPQFIFQYYEEEERQRGNFPDRFSGHQFPNYSSELNVNALLLGDSALYLCASSSTPGPYEQYFGPGTRLTVT.

This clone was detected only a few times. The genes are TRBV5-1 and TRBJ2-7; D remains ambiguous. CDR1 SGHRS and CDR2 YFSETQ come from the germline V gene. The CDR3 totals 13 residues. Trimming pared 1 base from V and 2 bases from J, leaving 7 bases between. The CDR3 sequence: CASSLWQAYEQYF. The CDR3 region has the DNA TGCGCCAGCAGCTTGTGGCAGGCCTACGAGCAGTACTTC.